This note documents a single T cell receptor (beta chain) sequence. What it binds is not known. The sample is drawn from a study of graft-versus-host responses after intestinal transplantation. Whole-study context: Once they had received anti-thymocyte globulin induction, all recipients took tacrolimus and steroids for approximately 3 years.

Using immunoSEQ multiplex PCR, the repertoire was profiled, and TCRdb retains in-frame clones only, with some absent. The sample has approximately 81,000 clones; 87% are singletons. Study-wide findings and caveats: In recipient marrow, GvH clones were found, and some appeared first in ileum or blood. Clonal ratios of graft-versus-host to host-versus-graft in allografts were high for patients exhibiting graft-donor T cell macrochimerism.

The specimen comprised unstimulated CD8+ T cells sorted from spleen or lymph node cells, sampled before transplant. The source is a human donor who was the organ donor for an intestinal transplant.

The CDR3 is CSAQTSGGFRAGGYEQYF. The CDR3 nucleotides read TGCAGCGCCCAGACTAGCGGGGGTTTCCGCGCGGGAGGTTATGAGCAGTACTTC. This sequence joins TRBV29-1 and TRBJ2-7; 12 bases align to TRBD2. This CDR3 has 18 amino acids. The junction had 23 bases not matched to a gene; V was cut back by 7 bases and J by 7 bases. Germline assignment: CDR1 SQVTM and CDR2 ANQGSEA.